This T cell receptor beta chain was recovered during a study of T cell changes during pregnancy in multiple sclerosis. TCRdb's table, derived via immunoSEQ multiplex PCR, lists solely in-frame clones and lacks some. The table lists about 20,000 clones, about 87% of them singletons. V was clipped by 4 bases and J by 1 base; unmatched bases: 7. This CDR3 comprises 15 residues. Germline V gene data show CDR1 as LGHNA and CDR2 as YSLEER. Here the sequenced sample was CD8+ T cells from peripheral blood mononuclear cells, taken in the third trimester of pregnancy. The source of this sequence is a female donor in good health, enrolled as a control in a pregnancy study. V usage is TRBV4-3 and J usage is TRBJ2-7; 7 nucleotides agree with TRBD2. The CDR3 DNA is TGCGCCAGCAGCCCCCGGGCTAGCGGATCCTACGAGCAGTACTTC. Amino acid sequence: CASSPRASGSYEQYF.